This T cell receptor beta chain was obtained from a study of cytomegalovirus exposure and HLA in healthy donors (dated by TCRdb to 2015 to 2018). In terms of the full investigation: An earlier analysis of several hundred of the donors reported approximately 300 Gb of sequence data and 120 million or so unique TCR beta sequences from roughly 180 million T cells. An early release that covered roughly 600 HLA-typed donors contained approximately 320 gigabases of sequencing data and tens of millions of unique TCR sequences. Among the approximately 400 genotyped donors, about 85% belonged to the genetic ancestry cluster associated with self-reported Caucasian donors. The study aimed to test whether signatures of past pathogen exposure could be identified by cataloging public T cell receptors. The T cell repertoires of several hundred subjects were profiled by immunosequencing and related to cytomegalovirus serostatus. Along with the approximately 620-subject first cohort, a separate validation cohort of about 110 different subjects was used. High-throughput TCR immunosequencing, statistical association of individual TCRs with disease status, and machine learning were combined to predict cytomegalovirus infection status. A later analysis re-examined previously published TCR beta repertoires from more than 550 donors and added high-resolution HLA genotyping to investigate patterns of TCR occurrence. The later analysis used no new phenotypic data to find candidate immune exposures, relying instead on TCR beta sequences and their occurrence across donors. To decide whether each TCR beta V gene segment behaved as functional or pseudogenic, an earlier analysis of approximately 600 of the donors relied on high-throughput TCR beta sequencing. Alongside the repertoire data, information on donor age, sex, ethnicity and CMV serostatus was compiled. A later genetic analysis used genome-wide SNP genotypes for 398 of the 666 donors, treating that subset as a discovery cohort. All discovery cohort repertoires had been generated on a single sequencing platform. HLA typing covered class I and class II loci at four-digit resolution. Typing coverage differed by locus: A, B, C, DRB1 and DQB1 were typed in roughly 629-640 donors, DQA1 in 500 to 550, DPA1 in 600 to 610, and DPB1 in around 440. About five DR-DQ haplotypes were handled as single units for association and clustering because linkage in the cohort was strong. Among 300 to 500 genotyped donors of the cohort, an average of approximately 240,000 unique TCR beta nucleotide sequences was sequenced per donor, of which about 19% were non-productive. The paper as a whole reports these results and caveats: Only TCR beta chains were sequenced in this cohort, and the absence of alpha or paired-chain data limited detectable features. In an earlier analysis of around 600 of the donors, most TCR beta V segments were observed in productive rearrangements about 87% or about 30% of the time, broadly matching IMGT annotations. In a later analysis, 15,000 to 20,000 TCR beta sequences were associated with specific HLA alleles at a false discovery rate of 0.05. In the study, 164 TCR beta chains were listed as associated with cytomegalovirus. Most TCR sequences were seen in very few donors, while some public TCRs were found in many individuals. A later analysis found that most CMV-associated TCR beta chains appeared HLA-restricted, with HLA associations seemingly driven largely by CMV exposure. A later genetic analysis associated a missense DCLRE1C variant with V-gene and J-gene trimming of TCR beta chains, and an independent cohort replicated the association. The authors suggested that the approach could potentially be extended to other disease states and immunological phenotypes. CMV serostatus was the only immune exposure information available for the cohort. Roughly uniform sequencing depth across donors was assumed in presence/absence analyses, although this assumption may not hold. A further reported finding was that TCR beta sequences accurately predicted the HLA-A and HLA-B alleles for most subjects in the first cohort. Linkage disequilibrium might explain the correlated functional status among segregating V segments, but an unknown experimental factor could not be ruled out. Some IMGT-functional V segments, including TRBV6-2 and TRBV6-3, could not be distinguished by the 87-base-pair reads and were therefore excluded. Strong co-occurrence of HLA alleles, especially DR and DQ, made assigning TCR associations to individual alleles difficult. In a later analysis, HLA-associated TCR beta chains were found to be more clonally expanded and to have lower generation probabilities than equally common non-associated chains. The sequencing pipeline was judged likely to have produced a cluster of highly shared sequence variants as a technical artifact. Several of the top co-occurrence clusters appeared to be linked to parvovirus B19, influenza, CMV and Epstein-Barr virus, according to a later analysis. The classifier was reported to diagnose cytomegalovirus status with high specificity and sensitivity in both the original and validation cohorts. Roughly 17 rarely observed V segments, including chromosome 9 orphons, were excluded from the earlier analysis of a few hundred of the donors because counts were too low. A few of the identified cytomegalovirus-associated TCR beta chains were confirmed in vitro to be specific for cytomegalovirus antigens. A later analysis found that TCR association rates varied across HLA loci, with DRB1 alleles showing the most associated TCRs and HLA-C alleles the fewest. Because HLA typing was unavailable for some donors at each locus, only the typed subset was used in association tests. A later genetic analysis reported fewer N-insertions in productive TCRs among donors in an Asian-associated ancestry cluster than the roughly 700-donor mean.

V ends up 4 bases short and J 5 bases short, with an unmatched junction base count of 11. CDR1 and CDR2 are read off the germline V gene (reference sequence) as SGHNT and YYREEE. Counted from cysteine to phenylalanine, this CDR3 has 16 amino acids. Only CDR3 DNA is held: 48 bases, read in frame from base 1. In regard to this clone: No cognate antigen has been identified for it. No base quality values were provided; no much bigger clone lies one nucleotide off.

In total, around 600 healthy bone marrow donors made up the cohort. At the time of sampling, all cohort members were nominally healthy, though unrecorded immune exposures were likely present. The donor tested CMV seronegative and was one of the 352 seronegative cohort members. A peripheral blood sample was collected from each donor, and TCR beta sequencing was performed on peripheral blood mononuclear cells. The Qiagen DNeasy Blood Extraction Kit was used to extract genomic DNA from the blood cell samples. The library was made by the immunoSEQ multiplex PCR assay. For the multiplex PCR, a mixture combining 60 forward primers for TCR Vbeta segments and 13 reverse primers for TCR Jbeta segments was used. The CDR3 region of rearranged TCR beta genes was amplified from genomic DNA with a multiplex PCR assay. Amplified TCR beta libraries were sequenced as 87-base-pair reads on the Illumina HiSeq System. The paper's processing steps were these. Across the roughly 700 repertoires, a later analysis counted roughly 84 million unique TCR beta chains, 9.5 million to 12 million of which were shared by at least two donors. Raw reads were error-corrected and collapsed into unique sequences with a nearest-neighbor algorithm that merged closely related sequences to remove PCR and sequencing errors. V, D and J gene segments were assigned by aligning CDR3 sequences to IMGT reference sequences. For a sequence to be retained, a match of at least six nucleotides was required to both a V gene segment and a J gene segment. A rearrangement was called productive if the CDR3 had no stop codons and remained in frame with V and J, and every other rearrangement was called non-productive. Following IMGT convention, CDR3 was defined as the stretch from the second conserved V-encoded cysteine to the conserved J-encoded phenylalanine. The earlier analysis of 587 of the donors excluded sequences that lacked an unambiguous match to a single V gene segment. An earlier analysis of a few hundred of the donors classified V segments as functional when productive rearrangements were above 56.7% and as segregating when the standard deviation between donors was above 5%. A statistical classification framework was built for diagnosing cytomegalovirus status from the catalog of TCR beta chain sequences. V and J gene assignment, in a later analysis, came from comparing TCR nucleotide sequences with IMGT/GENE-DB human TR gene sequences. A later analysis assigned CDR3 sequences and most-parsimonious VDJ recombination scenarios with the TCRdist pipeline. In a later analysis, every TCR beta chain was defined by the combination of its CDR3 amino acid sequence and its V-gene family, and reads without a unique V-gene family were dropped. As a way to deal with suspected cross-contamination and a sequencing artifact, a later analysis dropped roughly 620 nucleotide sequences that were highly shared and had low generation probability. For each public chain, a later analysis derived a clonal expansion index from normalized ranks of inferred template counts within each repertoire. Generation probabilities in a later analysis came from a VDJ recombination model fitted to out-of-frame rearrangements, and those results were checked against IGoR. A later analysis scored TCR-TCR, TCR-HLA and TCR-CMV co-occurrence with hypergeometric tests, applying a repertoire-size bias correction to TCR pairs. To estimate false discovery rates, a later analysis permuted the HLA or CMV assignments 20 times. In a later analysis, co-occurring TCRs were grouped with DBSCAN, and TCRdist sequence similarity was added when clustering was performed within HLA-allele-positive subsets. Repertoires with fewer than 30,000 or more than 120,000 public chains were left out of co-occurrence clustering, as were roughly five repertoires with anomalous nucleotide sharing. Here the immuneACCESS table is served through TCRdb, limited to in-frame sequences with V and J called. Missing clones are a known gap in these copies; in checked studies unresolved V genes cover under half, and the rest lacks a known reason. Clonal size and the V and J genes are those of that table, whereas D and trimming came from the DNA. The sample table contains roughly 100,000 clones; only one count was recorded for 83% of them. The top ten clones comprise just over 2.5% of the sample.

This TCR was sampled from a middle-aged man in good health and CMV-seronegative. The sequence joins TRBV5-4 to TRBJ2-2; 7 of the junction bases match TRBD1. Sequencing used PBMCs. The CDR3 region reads CASSRVDRVGTGELFF. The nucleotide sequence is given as TGTGCCAGCAGCCGGGTCGACAGGGTAGGGACCGGGGAGCTGTTTTTT. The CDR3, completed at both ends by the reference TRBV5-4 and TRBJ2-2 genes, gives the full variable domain ETGVTQSPTHLIKTRGQQVTLRCSSQSGHNTVSWYQQALGQGPQFIFQYYREEENGRGNFPPRFSGLQFPNYSSELNVNALELDDSALYLCASSRVDRVGTGELFFGEGSRLTVL.